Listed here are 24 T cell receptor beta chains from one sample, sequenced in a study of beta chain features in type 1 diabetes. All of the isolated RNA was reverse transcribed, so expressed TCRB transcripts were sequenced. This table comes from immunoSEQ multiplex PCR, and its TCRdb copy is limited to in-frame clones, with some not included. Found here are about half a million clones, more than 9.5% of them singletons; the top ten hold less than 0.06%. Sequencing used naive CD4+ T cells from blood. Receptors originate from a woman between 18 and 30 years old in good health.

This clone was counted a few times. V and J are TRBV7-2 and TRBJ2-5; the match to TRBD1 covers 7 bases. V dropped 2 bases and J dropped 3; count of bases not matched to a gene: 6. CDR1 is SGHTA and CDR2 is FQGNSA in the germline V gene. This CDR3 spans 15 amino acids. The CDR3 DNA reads TGTGCCAGCAGCTTACTGGGACAGCAAGAAGAGACCCAGTACTTC. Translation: CASSLLGQQEETQYF.

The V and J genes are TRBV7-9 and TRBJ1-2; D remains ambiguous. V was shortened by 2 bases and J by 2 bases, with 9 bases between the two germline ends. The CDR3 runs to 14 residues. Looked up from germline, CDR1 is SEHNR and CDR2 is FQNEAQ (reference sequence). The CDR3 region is CASSLPWLNYGYTF. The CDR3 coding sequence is TGTGCCAGCAGCTTACCGTGGTTAAACTATGGCTACACCTTC. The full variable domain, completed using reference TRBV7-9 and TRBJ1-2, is DTGVSQNPRHKITKRGQNVTFRCDPISEHNRLYWYRQTLGQGPEFLTYFQNEAQLEKSRLLSDRFSAERPKGSFSTLEIQRTEQGDSAMYLCASSLPWLNYGYTFGSGTRLTVV.

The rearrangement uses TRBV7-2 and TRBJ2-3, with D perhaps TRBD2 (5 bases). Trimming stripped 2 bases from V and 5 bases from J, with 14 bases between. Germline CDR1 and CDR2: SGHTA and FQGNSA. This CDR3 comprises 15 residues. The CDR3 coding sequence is TGTGCCAGCAGCTTATCGGTGGGAGCTGTAGATACGCAGTATTTT. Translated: CASSLSVGAVDTQYF. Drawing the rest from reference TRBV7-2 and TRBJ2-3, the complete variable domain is GAGVSQSPSNKVTEKGKDVELRCDPISGHTALYWYRQSLGQGLEFLIYFQGNSAPDKSGLPSDRFSAERTGGSVSTLTIQRTQQEDSAVYLCASSLSVGAVDTQYFGPGTRLTVL.

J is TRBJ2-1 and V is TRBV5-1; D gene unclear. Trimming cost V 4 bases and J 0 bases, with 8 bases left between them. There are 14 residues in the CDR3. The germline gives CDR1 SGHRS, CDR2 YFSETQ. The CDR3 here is CASSATNSYNEQFF. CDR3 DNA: TGCGCCAGCAGCGCAACTAACTCCTACAATGAGCAGTTCTTC.

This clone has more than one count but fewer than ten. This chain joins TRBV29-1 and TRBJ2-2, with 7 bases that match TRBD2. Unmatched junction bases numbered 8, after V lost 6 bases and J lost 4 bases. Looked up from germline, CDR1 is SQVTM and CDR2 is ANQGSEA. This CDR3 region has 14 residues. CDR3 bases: TGCAGCGTGAACACGGGACTATCCACCGGGGAGCTGTTTTTT. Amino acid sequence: CSVNTGLSTGELFF.

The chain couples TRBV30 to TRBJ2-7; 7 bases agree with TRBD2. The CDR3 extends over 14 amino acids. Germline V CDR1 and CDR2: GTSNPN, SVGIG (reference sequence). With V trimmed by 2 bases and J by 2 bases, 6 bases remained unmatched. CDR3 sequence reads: CAWSTQGGPYEQYF. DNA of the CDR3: TGTGCCTGGAGTACCCAGGGAGGGCCCTACGAGCAGTACTTC.

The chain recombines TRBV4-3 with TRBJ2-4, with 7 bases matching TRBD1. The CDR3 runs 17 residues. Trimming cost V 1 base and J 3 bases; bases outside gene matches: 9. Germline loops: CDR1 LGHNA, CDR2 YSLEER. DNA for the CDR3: TGCGCCAGCAGCCAAGCCGCCGGGACAGAGGTCAAAAACATTCAGTACTTC. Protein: CASSQAAGTEVKNIQYF.

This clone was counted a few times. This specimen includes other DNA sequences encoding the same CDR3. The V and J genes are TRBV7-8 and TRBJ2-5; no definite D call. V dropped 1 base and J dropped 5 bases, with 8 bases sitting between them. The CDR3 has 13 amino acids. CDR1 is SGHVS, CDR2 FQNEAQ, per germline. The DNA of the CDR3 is TGTGCCAGCAGCTTAGGTAGGCCCGAGACCCAGTACTTC. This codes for CASSLGRPETQYF.

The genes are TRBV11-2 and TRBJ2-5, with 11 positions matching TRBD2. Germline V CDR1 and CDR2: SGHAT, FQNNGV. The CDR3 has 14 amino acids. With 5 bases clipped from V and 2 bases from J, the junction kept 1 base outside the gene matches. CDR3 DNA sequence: TGTGCCAGCAGCCGACTAGCGGGGCAAGAGACCCAGTACTTC. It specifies CASSRLAGQETQYF.

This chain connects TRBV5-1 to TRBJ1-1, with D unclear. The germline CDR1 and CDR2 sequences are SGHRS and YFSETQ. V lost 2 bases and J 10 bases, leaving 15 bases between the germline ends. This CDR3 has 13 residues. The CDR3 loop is CASSLDDPSTAFF. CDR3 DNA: TGCGCCAGCAGCTTAGACGACCCTTCTACAGCTTTCTTT.

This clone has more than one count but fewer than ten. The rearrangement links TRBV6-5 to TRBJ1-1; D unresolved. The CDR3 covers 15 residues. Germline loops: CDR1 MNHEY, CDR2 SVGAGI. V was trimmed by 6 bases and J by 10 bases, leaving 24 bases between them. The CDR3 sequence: CASRANRATTLGAFF. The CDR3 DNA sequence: TGTGCCAGCAGAGCGAACAGAGCGACCACTCTTGGAGCTTTCTTT.

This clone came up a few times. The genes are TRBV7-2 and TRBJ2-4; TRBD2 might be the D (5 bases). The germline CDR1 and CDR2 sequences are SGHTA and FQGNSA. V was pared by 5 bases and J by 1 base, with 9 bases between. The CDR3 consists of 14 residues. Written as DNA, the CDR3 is TGTGCCAGCAGCGCCCGAGGGGCCAAAAACATTCAGTACTTC. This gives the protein CASSARGAKNIQYF.

CDR3 region: CASSPRTGLIQETQYF. The CDR3 nucleotides are TGTGCCAGCAGCCCCCGGACAGGTCTCATCCAAGAGACCCAGTACTTC. This chain connects TRBV7-9 to TRBJ2-5, with 7 nucleotides matching TRBD1. Germline V gene lookup returns CDR1 SEHNR and CDR2 FQNEAQ (reference sequence). V gave up 5 bases and J gave up 1 base; unmatched junction bases: 10. The CDR3 is 16 amino acids.

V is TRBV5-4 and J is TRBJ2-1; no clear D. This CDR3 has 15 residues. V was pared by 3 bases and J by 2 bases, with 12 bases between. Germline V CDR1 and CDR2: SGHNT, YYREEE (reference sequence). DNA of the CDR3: TGTGCCAGCAGCTGGGCTCGGAACCCCTACAATGAGCAGTTCTTC. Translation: CASSWARNPYNEQFF.

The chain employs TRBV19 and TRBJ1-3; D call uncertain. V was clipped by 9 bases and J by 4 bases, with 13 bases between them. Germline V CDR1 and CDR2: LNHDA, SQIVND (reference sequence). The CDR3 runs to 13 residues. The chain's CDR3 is CASGKVSGNTIYF. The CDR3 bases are TGTGCCAGCGGTAAGGTCTCAGGAAACACCATATATTTT.

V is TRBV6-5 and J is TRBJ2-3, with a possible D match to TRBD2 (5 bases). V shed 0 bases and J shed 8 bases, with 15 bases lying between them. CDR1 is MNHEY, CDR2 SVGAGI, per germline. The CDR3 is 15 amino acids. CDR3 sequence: CASSYSRSGSITQYF. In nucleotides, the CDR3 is TGTGCCAGCAGTTACTCGAGATCGGGGAGCATTACGCAGTATTTT.

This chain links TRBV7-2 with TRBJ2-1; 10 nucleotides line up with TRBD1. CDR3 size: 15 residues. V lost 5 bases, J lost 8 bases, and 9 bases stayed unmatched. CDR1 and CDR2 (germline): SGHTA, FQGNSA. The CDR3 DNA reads TGTGCCAGCAGCCAACTTCCGGGACAGGGGTATGAGCAGTTCTTC. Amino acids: CASSQLPGQGYEQFF.

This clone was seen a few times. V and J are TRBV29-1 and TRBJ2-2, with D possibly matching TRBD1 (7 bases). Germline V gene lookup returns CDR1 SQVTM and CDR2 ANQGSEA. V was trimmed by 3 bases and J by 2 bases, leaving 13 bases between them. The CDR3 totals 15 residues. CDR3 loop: CSVDRQGGNTGELFF. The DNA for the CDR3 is TGCAGCGTTGATCGACAGGGAGGAAACACCGGGGAGCTGTTTTTT.

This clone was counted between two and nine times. CDR3 DNA sequence: TGTGCCTGGATAAAGACTGGGGGTTCCACCGGGGAGCTGTTTTTT. This sequence encodes CAWIKTGGSTGELFF. The chain joins TRBV30 to TRBJ2-2, with D perhaps matching TRBD1 or TRBD2 (5 bases each). Trimming stripped 4 bases from V and 4 bases from J, with 16 bases between. The CDR3 is 15 residues long. Germline CDR1 and CDR2: GTSNPN and SVGIG (reference sequence).

CDR3 amino acids: CASRARLGGSEADTQYF. The CDR3 region has the DNA TGTGCCAGCAGAGCTAGGCTCGGCGGGAGCGAGGCAGATACGCAGTATTTT. V and J are TRBV7-9 and TRBJ2-3; 7 nucleotides match TRBD2. Germline V gives CDR1 SEHNR, CDR2 FQNEAQ (reference sequence). Losses at the gene ends were 6 bases for V and 4 bases for J; bases not matched to a gene: 16. The CDR3 runs 17 residues.

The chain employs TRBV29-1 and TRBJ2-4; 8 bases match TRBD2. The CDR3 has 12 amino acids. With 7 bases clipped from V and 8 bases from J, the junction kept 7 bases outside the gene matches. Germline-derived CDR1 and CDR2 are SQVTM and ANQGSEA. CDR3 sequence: CSGGTGGDIQYF. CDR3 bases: TGCAGCGGGGGGACGGGAGGGGACATTCAGTACTTC.

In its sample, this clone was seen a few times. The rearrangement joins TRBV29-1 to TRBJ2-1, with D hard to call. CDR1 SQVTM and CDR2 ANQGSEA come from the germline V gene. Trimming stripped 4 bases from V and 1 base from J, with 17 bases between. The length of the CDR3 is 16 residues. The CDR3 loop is CSVVRFGPYSYNEQFF. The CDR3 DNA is TGCAGCGTTGTTAGGTTTGGGCCATATTCCTACAATGAGCAGTTCTTC.

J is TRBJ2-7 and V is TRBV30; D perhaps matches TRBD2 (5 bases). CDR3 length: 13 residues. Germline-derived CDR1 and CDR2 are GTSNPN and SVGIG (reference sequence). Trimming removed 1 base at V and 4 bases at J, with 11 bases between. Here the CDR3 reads CAWSGGPGYEQYF. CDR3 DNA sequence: TGTGCCTGGAGTGGCGGGCCGGGTTACGAGCAGTACTTC. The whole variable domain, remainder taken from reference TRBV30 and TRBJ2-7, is SQTIHQWPATLVQPVGSPLSLECTVEGTSNPNLYWYRQAAGRGLQLLFYSVGIGQISSEVPQNLSASRPQDRQFILSSKKLLLSDSGFYLCAWSGGPGYEQYFGPGTRLTVT.

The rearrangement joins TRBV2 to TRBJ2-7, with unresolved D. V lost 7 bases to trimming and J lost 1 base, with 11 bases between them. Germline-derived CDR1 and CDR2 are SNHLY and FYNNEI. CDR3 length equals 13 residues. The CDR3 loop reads CASTEIGSYEQYF. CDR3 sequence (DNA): TGTGCCAGCACGGAAATAGGGTCCTACGAGCAGTACTTC. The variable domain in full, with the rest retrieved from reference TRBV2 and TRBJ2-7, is EPEVTQTPSHQVTQMGQEVILRCVPISNHLYFYWYRQILGQKVEFLVSFYNNEISEKSEIFDDQFSVERPDGSNFTLKIRSTKLEDSAMYFCASTEIGSYEQYFGPGTRLTVT.